This record covers a single TCR beta chain. Its antigen is as yet unknown. The sample comes from a study of graft-versus-host responses after intestinal transplantation. About the study: Recipients had transplants, and these were multivisceral, liver-intestinal, or isolated intestinal. Recipients were all induced with anti-thymocyte globulin, then given tacrolimus and steroids for around three years.

The protocol was immunoSEQ multiplex PCR, while the TCRdb copy is restricted to in-frame clones and leaves out a portion. The table lists 85,000 to 100,000 clones, 85% to 95% of them singletons, with around 0.067% in the top ten. The CDR3 is 15 amino acids. Germline loops: CDR1 SQVTM, CDR2 ANQGSEA. V lost 0 bases to trimming and J lost 4 bases; unmatched junction nucleotides: 6. The chain recombines TRBV29-1 with TRBJ1-2, with 9 bases lining up with TRBD1. The TCR was taken from a human donor who was the organ donor for an intestinal transplant. Sequenced material: unstimulated CD8+ T cells sorted from spleen or lymph node cells, taken before transplant. The CDR3 loop reads CSVEEPLDRGYGYTF. CDR3 nucleotide sequence: TGCAGCGTTGAAGAGCCGCTGGACAGGGGCTATGGCTACACCTTC.